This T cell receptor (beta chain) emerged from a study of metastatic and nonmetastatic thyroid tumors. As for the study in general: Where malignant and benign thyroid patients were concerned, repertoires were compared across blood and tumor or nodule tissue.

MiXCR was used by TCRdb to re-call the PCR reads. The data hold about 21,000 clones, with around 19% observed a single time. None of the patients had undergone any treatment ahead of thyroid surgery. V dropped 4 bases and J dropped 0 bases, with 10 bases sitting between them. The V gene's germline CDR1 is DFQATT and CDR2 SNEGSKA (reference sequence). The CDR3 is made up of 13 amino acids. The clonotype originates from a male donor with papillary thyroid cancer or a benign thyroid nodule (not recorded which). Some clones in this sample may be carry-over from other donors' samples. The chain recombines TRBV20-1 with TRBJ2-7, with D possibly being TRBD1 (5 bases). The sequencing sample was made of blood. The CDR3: CSANYRSSYEQYF. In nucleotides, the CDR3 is TGCAGTGCTAATTACAGGAGCTCCTACGAGCAGTACTTC.